The next 9 T cell receptor beta chains were all read from a single sample in a study of shared clonotypes between healthy human individuals. TCRdb's table, derived via immunoSEQ multiplex PCR, lists solely in-frame clones and lacks some. There are hundreds of thousands of clones in the sample; 73% occur only once, and around 1.8% lies in the top ten. The sequencing input was memory CD4+ T cells sorted from blood. Subset indicated: CD45RA-negative fraction. All receptors derive from a woman between 25 and 40 years old in good health.

V usage is TRBV2 and J usage is TRBJ1-1, with a possible D match to TRBD1 (5 bases). V gave up 7 bases and J gave up 1 base, with 10 bases separating them. The CDR3 length is 13 residues. The germline V gene encodes CDR1 SNHLY and CDR2 FYNNEI. CDR3 sequence: CASMGTENTEAFF. The CDR3 nucleotides read TGTGCCAGCATGGGGACCGAGAACACTGAAGCTTTCTTT. The variable domain in full, completed from reference TRBV2 and TRBJ1-1, reads EPEVTQTPSHQVTQMGQEVILRCVPISNHLYFYWYRQILGQKVEFLVSFYNNEISEKSEIFDDQFSVERPDGSNFTLKIRSTKLEDSAMYFCASMGTENTEAFFGQGTRLTVV.

This clone was seen a handful of times. The V call is TRBV27, the J call TRBJ1-2; 9 bases match TRBD1. Germline values: CDR1 MNHEY, CDR2 SMNVEV (reference sequence). The CDR3 sequence is 13 residues long. V trimming: 4 bases; J trimming: 14 bases; junction bases outside the gene matches: 11. The CDR3 sequence is CASSYEAGDRETF. The CDR3 DNA follows: TGTGCCAGCAGTTATGAGGCTGGGGACAGGGAGACCTTC.

V and J are TRBV28 and TRBJ2-7; 7 bases are a match to TRBD2. Trimming removed 7 bases from V and 4 bases from J; junction bases left unmatched: 16. There are 16 residues in the CDR3. In germline, CDR1 is MDHEN, CDR2 SYDVKM. The CDR3 is CASNSGGGDNIYEQYF. The CDR3 region has the DNA TGTGCCAGCAATTCGGGCGGGGGAGATAATATTTACGAGCAGTACTTC.

The chain has TRBV28 and TRBJ2-5; 7 bases map to TRBD2. The CDR3 totals 15 residues. Per the germline V gene, CDR1 is MDHEN and CDR2 is SYDVKM. The junction had 13 bases not matched to a gene; V was cut back by 7 bases and J by 5 bases. CDR3 nucleotide sequence: TGTGCCAGCATCAGTGGATTAGCGGGTATGGAGACCCAGTACTTC. It specifies CASISGLAGMETQYF.

The chain is built from TRBV9 and TRBJ1-3, with a weak D call TRBD1 (6 bases). V lost 4 bases and J 6 bases, leaving 14 bases between the germline ends. CDR1 is SGDLS, CDR2 YYNGEE, per germline. CDR3 size: 14 residues. The CDR3 here is CASSPQTGLNTIYF. The CDR3 DNA reads TGTGCCAGCAGCCCCCAGACAGGTTTAAACACCATATATTTT.

Details on this clone: This specimen includes other DNA sequences encoding the same CDR3. The chain combines TRBV5-5 with TRBJ1-1; possible D gene TRBD1, 6 bases. Trimming stripped 1 base from V and 5 bases from J, with 12 bases between. The CDR3 consists of 14 residues. Germline CDR1 and CDR2: SGHKS and YYEKEE (reference sequence). In nucleotides, the CDR3 is TGTGCCAGCAGCTTGTCGCCAGGGGAGACTGAAGCTTTCTTT. Its protein is CASSLSPGETEAFF.

This chain joins TRBV28 and TRBJ1-1; D is uncertain. V was cut by 5 bases and J by 1 base, with 14 bases left in between. Germline-derived CDR1 and CDR2 are MDHEN and SYDVKM. This CDR3 contains 15 residues. For the CDR3, the DNA is TGTGCCAGCAGTGGTTGGAGGGCGGGGAACACTGAAGCTTTCTTT. This sequence encodes CASSGWRAGNTEAFF.

V is TRBV28 and J is TRBJ2-1; D call uncertain. Germline CDR1 and CDR2: MDHEN and SYDVKM. Deletions cut 7 bases from V and 8 bases from J, with 18 bases between. The CDR3 runs to 14 residues. In DNA form, the CDR3 reads TGTGCCAGCATGTCCGTCGGCTTGGATCATGAGCAGTTCTTC. Encoded protein: CASMSVGLDHEQFF.

The rearrangement uses TRBV2 and TRBJ2-2; D is unresolved. The V and J ends lost 3 bases and 3 bases respectively, with 11 bases between them. The germline V gene has CDR1 SNHLY and CDR2 FYNNEI. There are 15 residues in the CDR3. CDR3: CASSEYARDTGELFF. The CDR3 DNA sequence: TGTGCCAGCAGTGAGTATGCCCGAGACACCGGGGAGCTGTTTTTT. Based on the CDR3 plus reference TRBV2 and TRBJ2-2, the full variable domain is EPEVTQTPSHQVTQMGQEVILRCVPISNHLYFYWYRQILGQKVEFLVSFYNNEISEKSEIFDDQFSVERPDGSNFTLKIRSTKLEDSAMYFCASSEYARDTGELFFGEGSRLTVL.